The 12 T cell receptor beta chains below were found in one sample sequenced in a study of identical twins. One entry per CDR3 protein results from TCRdb running MiXCR on the 5' RACE reads. The table shows 520,000 or so distinct CDR3 sequences, with about 20% occurring only once. The data also belong to a second study, concerning T cells expressing NK-cell markers.

The specimen sequenced was CD4+ T cells sorted from blood. The receptors were gathered from a woman aged 18-30 years in good health.

This clonotype was counted between two and nine times. The chain is built from TRBV7-9 and TRBJ1-4; 8 bases agree with TRBD1. J lost 4 bases, V lost 5 bases, and 6 bases had no gene match. This CDR3 has 15 amino acids. Germline V lookup: CDR1 SEHNR, CDR2 FQNEAQ (reference sequence). CDR3 sequence (DNA): TGTGCCAGCAGCACTCGACAGGGGAATAATGAAAAACTGTTTTTT. It encodes CASSTRQGNNEKLFF.

The chain carries TRBV6-5 and TRBJ1-6; a possible D gene is TRBD1 (5 bases). V lost 3 bases, J lost 8 bases, and 11 bases lay in between. This CDR3 is 14 amino acids long. Germline V CDR1 and CDR2: MNHEY, SVGAGI. CDR3 sequence reads: CASSYGGTHSPLHF. DNA for the CDR3: TGTGCCAGCAGTTATGGGGGTACCCATTCACCCCTCCACTTT.

This clonotype showed up many times. The V call is TRBV12-3 or TRBV12-4, the J call TRBJ2-1; TRBD2 matches 8 bases. V lost 4 bases and J lost 9; bases outside the gene matches: 8. The CDR3 covers 14 residues. This CDR3 reads CASSSRTSIAEQFF. For the CDR3, the DNA is TGTGCCAGCAGTTCCCGGACTAGCATTGCTGAGCAGTTCTTC.

In this sample, this clonotype turned up a few times. This chain joins TRBV10-3 and TRBJ2-2; the D is unclear. Germline V lookup: CDR1 ENHRY, CDR2 SYGVKD. V dropped 2 bases and J dropped 3 bases, with 16 bases sitting between them. The CDR3 has 17 residues. The CDR3 here is CAISELLDTLDTGELFF. The CDR3 coding sequence is TGTGCCATCAGTGAGCTCCTAGACACGCTTGACACCGGGGAGCTGTTTTTT.

V gene TRBV10-2 combines with J gene TRBJ2-1; 8 nucleotides match TRBD2. The CDR3 is made up of 13 amino acids. Trimming removed 2 bases from V and 16 bases from J; junction bases left unmatched: 10. Germline lookup yields CDR1 WSHSY and CDR2 SAAADI. This chain's CDR3 is CASSERVAGLGFF. CDR3 sequence (DNA): TGCGCCAGCAGTGAGAGGGTGGCGGGACTAGGCTTCTTC.

There are a few counts of this clonotype. CDR3 in amino acids: CSARDETGELFF. The DNA of the CDR3 is TGCAGTGCTAGAGATGAGACCGGGGAGCTGTTTTTT. The chain has TRBV20-1 and TRBJ2-2; D is uncertain. The germline V and J ends were trimmed by 0 bases and 5 bases, with 4 bases remaining between them. From germline, CDR1 is DFQATT and CDR2 SNEGSKA (reference sequence). The CDR3 sequence is 12 residues long.

This clonotype was detected many times. This chain links TRBV20-1 with TRBJ2-5; no definite D call. Trimming shortened V by 6 bases and J by 4 bases, and 9 bases separated the two germline ends. The CDR3 has 11 amino acids. Germline V gene lookup returns CDR1 DFQATT and CDR2 SNEGSKA (reference sequence). The CDR3 spells CSALWGETQYF. DNA of the CDR3: TGCAGTGCCCTCTGGGGAGAGACCCAGTACTTC.

The chain combines TRBV24-1 with TRBJ2-1, with D tentatively TRBD1 (5 bases). The CDR3 is 13 amino acids. Trimming left V 3 bases short and J 10 bases short, with 12 bases between. The germline V gene encodes CDR1 KGHDR and CDR2 SFDVKD. The chain's CDR3 is CATSDRQSGEQFF. Here the CDR3 DNA reads TGTGCCACCAGTGATAGGCAATCAGGGGAGCAGTTCTTC.

V gene TRBV20-1 combines with J gene TRBJ1-1; TRBD1 might be the D (5 bases). CDR1 and CDR2 (germline): DFQATT, SNEGSKA (reference sequence). V lost 6 bases and J 5 bases, leaving 19 bases between the germline ends. This CDR3 is 14 amino acids long. CDR3 amino acids: CSAAVRGVGTEAFF. The DNA for the CDR3 is TGCAGTGCAGCCGTTAGAGGGGTAGGAACTGAAGCTTTCTTT.

The V call is TRBV24-1, the J call TRBJ2-2, with D unresolved. Germline assignment: CDR1 KGHDR and CDR2 SFDVKD. V lost 7 bases and J 1 base, leaving 9 bases between the germline ends. CDR3 length: 14 amino acids. CDR3 region: CATSSPGNTGELFF. In DNA, the CDR3 is TGTGCCACCAGCAGTCCTGGGAACACCGGGGAGCTGTTTTTT.

The chain combines TRBV20-1 with TRBJ1-1; unclear D gene. The germline gives CDR1 DFQATT, CDR2 SNEGSKA (reference sequence). CDR3 size: 13 residues. The V end was cut by 3 bases, the J end by 7 bases, with 15 bases between. CDR3 DNA: TGCAGTGCTAGGAACGCCGGGATAGTTGAAGCTTTCTTT. It is translated as CSARNAGIVEAFF.

In regard to this clonotype: A much larger clone lies a single base off, so this may be a read error. This sequence joins TRBV25-1 and TRBJ1-5; D gene ambiguous. The CDR3 runs 14 residues. The V gene's germline CDR1 is MGHDK and CDR2 SYGVNS. The CDR3 protein is CAISVDGGNQPQHF. The CDR3 DNA reads as TGTGCCATCAGTGTCGATGGGGGCAATCAGCCCCAGCATTTT. The whole variable domain, remainder taken from reference TRBV25-1 and TRBJ1-5, is EADIYQTPRYLVIGTGKKITLECSQTMGHDKMYWYQQDPGMELHLIHYSYGVNSTEKGDLSSESTVSRIRTEHFPLTLESARPSHTSQYLCAISVDGGNQPQHFGDGTRLSIL.